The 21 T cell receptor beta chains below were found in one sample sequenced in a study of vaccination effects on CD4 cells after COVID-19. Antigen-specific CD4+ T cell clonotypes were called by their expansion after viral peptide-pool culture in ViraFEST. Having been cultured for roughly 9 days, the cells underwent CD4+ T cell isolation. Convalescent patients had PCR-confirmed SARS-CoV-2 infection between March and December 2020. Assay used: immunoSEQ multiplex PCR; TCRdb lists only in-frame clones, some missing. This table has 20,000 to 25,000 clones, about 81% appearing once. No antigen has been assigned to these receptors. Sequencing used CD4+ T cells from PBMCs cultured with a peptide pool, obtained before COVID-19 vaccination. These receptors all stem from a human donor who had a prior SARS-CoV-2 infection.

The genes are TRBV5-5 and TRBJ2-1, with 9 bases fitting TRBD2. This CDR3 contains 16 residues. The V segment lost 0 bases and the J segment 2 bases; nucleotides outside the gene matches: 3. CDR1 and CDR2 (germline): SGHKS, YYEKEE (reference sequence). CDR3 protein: CASSLVAGGTYNEQFF. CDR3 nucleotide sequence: TGTGCCAGCAGCTTGGTGGCGGGGGGGACCTACAATGAGCAGTTCTTC. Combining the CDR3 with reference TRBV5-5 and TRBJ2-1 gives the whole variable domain DAGVTQSPTHLIKTRGQQVTLRCSPISGHKSVSWYQQVLGQGPQFIFQYYEKEERGRGNFPDRFSARQFPNYSSELNVNALLLGDSALYLCASSLVAGGTYNEQFFGPGTRLTVL.

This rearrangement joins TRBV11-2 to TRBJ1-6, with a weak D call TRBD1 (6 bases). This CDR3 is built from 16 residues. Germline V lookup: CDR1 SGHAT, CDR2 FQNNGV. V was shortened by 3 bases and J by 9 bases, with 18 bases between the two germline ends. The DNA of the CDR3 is TGTGCCAGCAGCTTGGCCCCCTGGGCCAGGGGTTCACCCCTCCACTTT. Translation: CASSLAPWARGSPLHF.

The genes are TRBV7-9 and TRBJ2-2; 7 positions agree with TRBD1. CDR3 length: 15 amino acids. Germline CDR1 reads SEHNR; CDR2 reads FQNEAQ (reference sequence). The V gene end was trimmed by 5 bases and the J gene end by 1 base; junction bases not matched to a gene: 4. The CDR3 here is CASSVGQQNTGELFF. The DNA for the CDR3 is TGTGCCAGCAGCGTGGGACAGCAGAACACCGGGGAGCTGTTTTTT.

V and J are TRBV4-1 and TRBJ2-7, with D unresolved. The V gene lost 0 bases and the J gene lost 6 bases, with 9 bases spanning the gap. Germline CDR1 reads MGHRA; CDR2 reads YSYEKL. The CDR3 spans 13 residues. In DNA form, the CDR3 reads TGCGCCAGCAGCCAAGAGGACGGTGGCGAGCAGTACTTC. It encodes CASSQEDGGEQYF.

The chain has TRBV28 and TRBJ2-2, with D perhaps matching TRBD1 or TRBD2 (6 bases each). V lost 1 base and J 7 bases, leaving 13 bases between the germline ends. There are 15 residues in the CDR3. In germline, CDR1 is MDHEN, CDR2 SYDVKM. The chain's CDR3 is CASSLFWGRDGELFF. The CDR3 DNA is TGTGCCAGCAGTTTATTCTGGGGGCGGGACGGGGAGCTGTTTTTT.

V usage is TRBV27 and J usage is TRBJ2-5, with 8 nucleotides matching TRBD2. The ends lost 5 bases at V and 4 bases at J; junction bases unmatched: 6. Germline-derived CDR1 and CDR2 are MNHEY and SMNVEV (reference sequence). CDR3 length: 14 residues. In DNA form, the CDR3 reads TGTGCCAGCAGTACCACAACTAGCGGAGAGACCCAGTACTTC. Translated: CASSTTTSGETQYF.

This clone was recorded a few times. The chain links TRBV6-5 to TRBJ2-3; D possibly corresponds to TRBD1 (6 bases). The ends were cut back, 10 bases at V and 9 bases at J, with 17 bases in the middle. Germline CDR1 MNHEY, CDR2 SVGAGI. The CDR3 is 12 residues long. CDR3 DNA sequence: TGTGCCACCTCCCAAAGCAGGGGAACGCAGTATTTT. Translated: CATSQSRGTQYF.

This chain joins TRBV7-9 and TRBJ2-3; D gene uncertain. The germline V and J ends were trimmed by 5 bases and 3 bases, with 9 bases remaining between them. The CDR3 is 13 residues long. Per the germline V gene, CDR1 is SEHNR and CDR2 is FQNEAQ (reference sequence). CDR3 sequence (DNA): TGTGCCAGCAGCGCTAGTAATACAGATACGCAGTATTTT. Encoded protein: CASSASNTDTQYF.

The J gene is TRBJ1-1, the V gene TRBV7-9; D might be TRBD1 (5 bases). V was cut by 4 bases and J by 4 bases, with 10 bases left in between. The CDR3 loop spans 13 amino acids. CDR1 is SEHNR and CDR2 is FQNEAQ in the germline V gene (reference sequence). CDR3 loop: CASSSTQGTEAFF. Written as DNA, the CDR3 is TGTGCCAGCAGCTCAACCCAGGGCACTGAAGCTTTCTTT.

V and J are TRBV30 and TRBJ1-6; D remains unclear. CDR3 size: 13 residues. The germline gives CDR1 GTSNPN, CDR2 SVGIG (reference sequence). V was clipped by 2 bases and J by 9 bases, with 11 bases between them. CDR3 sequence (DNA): TGTGCCTGGAGTTCCAGCGGGAGTTCACCCCTCCACTTT. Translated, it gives CAWSSSGSSPLHF.

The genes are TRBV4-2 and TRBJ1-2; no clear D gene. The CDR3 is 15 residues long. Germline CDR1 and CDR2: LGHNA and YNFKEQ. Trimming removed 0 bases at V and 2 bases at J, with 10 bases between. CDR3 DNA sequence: TGTGCCAGCAGCCAAGATTGGCGGCTGAACTATGGCTACACCTTC. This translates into CASSQDWRLNYGYTF.

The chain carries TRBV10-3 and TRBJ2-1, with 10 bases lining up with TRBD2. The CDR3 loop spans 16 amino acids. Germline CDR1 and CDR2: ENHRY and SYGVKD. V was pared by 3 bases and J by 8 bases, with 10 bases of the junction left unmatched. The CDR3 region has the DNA TGTGCCATCAGTGATGTACCTAGCGGGGGTGGAGATGAGCAGTTCTTC. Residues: CAISDVPSGGGDEQFF.

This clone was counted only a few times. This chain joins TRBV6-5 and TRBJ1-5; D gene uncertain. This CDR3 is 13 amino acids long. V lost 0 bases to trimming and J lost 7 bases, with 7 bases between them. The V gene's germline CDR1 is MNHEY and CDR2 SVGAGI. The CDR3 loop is CASSYSNNQPQHF. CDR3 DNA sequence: TGTGCCAGCAGTTACTCTAATAACCAGCCCCAGCATTTT.

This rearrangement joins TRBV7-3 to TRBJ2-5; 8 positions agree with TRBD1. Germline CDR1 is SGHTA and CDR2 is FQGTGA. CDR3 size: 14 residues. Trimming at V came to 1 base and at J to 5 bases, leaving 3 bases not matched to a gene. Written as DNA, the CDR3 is TGTGCCAGCAGCTTAAGAGACAGGGGCGAGACCCAGTACTTC. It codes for CASSLRDRGETQYF.

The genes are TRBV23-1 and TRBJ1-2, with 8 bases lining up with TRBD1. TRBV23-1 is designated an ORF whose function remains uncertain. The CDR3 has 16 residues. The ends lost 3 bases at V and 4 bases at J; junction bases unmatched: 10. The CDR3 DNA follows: TGCGCCAGCAGTCATCCCGGGACAGGAGAAGGCTATGGCTACACCTTC. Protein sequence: CASSHPGTGEGYGYTF.

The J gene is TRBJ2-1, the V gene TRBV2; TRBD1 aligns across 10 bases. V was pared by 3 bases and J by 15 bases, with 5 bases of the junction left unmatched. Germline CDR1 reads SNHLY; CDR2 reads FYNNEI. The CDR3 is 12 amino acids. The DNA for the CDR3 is TGTGCCAGCAGTGACGAGGGGGACAGGGGGTTCTTC. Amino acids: CASSDEGDRGFF. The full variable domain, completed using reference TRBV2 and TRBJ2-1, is EPEVTQTPSHQVTQMGQEVILRCVPISNHLYFYWYRQILGQKVEFLVSFYNNEISEKSEIFDDQFSVERPDGSNFTLKIRSTKLEDSAMYFCASSDEGDRGFFGPGTRLTVL.

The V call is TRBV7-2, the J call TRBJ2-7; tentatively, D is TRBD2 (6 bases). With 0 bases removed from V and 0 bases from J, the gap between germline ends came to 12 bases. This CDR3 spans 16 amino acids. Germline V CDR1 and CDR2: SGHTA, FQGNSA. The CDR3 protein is CASSLAWGGNSYEQYF. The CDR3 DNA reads TGTGCCAGCAGCTTAGCGTGGGGCGGGAACTCCTACGAGCAGTACTTC.

The CDR3 DNA follows: TGTGCTAGTGGTTTGATTACTGTCCGGCAGGGGGGCTCTGGAAACACCATATATTTT. Translation: CASGLITVRQGGSGNTIYF. This chain joins TRBV12-5 and TRBJ1-3, with 7 bases aligning to TRBD1. Germline V gene lookup returns CDR1 LGHNT and CDR2 FRNRAP. The J segment lost 0 bases and the V segment lost 2 bases, leaving 13 bases of the junction unmatched. The CDR3 has 19 amino acids.

For the CDR3, the DNA is TGCAGCGTCTTCTACTCTGGGGCCAACGTCCTGACTTTC. This sequence encodes CSVFYSGANVLTF. The chain has TRBV29-1 and TRBJ2-6; D remains unclear. V was clipped by 6 bases and J by 0 bases, with 6 bases between them. The CDR3 has 13 residues. Germline values: CDR1 SQVTM, CDR2 ANQGSEA.

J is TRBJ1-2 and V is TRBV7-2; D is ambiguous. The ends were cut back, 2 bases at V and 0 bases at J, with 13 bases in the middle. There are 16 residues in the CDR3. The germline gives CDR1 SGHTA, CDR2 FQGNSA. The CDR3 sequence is CASSLMPRGANYGYTF. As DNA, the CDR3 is TGTGCCAGCAGCTTAATGCCGCGGGGAGCTAACTATGGCTACACCTTC.

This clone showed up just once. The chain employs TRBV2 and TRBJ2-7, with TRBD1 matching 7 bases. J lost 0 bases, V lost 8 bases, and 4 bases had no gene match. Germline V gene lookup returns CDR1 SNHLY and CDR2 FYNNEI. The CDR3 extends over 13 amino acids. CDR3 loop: CASGGDSSYEQYF. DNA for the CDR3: TGTGCCAGCGGTGGGGACAGCTCCTACGAGCAGTACTTC.